This T cell receptor beta chain comes out of a study of blood T cell repertoires in COVID-19. Study as a whole: Material from acute and convalescent COVID-19 was sourced from the United States, Italy and Spain. PBMCs, B-cell-depleted T cells, or T cells were the source of the cDNA or gDNA that made up the material.

As handled by the study authors: Amplification of reference gene primers was used by the study to estimate nucleated cell counts. Assay: immunoSEQ multiplex PCR; the TCRdb copy retains only in-frame clones and omits some. V, J and clone size derive from that table, while D and trimming were established from the DNA sequence. The table shows approximately 200,000 clones, with 65% to 85% occurring only once. The material sequenced was peripheral blood. This clonotype was obtained from a woman aged 25 to 39 with acute or convalescent COVID-19.

The CDR3 nucleotides are TGCAGCGTTGAATTTGGGCTAGCGGGAGGGAAAGCCTACGAGCAGTACTTC. This sequence encodes CSVEFGLAGGKAYEQYF. The chain joins TRBV29-1 to TRBJ2-7; 12 nucleotides line up with TRBD2. CDR1 is SQVTM, CDR2 ANQGSEA, per germline. V lost 2 bases to trimming and J lost 2 bases; unmatched junction nucleotides: 10. CDR3 length equals 17 residues.